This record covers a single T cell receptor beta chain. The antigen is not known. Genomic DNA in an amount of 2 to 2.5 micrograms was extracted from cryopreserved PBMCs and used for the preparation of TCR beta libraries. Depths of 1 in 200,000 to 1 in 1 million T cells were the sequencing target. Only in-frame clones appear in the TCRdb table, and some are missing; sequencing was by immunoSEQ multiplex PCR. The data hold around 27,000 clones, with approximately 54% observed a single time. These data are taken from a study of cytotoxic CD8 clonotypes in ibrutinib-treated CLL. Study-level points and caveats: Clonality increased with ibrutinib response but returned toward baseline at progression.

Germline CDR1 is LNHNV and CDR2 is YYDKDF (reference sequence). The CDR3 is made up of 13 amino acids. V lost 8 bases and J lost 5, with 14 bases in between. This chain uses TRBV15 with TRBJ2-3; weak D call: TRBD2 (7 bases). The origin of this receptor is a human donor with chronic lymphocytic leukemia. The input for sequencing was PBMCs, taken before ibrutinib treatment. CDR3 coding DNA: TGTGCCACCGCGGGGGCCGTTAGAGATACGCAGTATTTT. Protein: CATAGAVRDTQYF.